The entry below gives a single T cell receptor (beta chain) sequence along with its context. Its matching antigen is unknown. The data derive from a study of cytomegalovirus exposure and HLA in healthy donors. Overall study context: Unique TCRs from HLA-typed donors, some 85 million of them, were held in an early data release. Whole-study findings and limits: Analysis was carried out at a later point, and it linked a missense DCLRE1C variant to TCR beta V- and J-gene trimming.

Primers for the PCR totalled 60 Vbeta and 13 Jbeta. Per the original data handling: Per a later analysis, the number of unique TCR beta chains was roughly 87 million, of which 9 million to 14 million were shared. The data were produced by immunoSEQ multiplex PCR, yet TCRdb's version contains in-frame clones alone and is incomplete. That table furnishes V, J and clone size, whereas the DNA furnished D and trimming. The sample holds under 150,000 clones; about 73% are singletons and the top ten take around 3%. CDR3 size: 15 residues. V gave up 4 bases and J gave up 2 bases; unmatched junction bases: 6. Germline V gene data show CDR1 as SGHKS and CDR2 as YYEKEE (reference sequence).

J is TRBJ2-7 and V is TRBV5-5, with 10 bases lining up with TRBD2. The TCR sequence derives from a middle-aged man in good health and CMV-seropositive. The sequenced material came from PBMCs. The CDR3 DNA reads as TGTGCCAGCAGCATAGGACTAGCGGATACCTACGAGCAGTACTTC. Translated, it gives CASSIGLADTYEQYF. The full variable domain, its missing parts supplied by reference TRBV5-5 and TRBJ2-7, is DAGVTQSPTHLIKTRGQQVTLRCSPISGHKSVSWYQQVLGQGPQFIFQYYEKEERGRGNFPDRFSARQFPNYSSELNVNALLLGDSALYLCASSIGLADTYEQYFGPGTRLTVT.